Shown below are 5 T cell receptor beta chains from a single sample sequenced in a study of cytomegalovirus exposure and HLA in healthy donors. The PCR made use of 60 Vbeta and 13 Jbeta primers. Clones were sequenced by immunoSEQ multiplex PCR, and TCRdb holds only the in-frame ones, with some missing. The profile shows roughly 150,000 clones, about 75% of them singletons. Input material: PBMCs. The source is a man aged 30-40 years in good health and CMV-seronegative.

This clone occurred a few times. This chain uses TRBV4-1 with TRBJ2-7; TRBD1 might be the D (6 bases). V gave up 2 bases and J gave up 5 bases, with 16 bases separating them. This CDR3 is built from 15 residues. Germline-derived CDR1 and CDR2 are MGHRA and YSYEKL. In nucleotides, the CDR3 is TGCGCCAGCAGCCAACGGGCAGGTACAGGGAACGAGCAGTACTTC. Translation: CASSQRAGTGNEQYF.

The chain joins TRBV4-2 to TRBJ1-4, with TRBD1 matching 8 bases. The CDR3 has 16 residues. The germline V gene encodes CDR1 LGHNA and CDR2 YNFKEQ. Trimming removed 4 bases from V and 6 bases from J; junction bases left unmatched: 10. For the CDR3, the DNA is TGTGCCAGCAGCCGGGCTTCCGGACAGGGCCATGAAAAACTGTTTTTT. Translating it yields CASSRASGQGHEKLFF.

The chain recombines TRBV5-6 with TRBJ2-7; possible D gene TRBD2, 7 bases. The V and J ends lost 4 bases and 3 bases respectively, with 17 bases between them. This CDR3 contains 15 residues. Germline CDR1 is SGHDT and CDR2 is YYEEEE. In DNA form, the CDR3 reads TGTGCCAGCAGCCCGGTAGGGGGGGCGGTCTACGAGCAGTACTTC. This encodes CASSPVGGAVYEQYF. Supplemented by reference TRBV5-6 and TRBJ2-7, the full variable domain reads DAGVTQSPTHLIKTRGQQVTLRCSPKSGHDTVSWYQQALGQGPQFIFQYYEEEERQRGNFPDRFSGHQFPNYSSELNVNALLLGDSALYLCASSPVGGAVYEQYFGPGTRLTVT.

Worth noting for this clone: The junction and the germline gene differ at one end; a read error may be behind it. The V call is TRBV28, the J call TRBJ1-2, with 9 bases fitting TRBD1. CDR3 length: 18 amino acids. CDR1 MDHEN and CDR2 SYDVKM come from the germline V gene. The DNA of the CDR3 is TGTGCCAGCAGTTTATGGGGGATGGACAGGGGAAGGAACTATGGCTACCCCTTC. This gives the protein CASSLWGMDRGRNYGYPF.

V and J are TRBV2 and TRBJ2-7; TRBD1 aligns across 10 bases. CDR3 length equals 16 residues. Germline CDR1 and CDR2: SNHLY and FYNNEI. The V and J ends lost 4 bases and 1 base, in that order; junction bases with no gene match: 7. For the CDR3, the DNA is TGTGCCAGCAGTGCGGGGGGGACAGGGGATTCCTACGAGCAGTACTTC. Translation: CASSAGGTGDSYEQYF.